A selection of T cell receptor beta chains follows, all from one sample in a study of response to subunit inactivated influenza vaccine. TCRdb re-called the RT-PCR reads with MiXCR, one entry per CDR3 protein. The sample includes around 540,000 distinct CDR3 sequences, 10% to 15% of them seen just once. The material sequenced was PBMCs from blood, taken on the day of vaccination. These receptors all stem from a man over 45 who received an inactivated influenza vaccine. Each CDR3 is given with its conserved first and last residue. A D gene is named only where the DNA matches it firmly. Expanded clones get a size class; other rows say once, few or many, or leave the size out.

j_gene	abundance	v_gene	d_gene	CDR3nt	CDR3aa
TRBJ2-7	.	TRBV5-6	TRBD2	TGTGCCAGCAGCTTCCGTTCGACTAGCGGGGCCTACGAGCAGTACTTC	CASSFRSTSGAYEQYF
TRBJ2-7	few	TRBV11-2	TRBD2	TGTGCCAGCAGCTTTAGAATAGGGACTAGCGGGCACCCCTCCTACGAGCAGTACTTC	CASSFRIGTSGHPSYEQYF
TRBJ1-5	many	TRBV6-5	.	TGTGCCAGCAGTTACTGGGAACACAATCAGCCCCAGCATTTT	CASSYWEHNQPQHF
TRBJ2-1	.	TRBV6-1	TRBD2	TGTGCCAGCAGGCAACCGGGACTAGGGTACAATGAGCAGTTCTTC	CASRQPGLGYNEQFF
TRBJ2-5	.	TRBV10-3	.	TGTGCCATCAGTGGGGGGCCAGCAGATCAAGAGACCCAGTACTTC	CAISGGPADQETQYF
TRBJ2-1	.	TRBV5-1	.	TGCGCCAGCAGCTTGGAGTGGACCTCCGCCCGGGAGCAGTTCTTC	CASSLEWTSAREQFF
TRBJ2-5	.	TRBV24-1	.	TGTGCCACCAGTGATCCGCGGGACTCCGGCTCCCAAGAGACCCAGTACTTC	CATSDPRDSGSQETQYF
TRBJ2-3	few	TRBV12-3/TRBV12-4	TRBD1	TGTGCCAGCAGCCGAGGACAGGTTCTGACAGATACGCAGTATTTT	CASSRGQVLTDTQYF
TRBJ2-1	many	TRBV14	TRBD2	TGTGCCAGCAGCCAAATAAGACTAGCGGGAGGCCCGAGCTCCTACAATGAGCAGTTCTTC	CASSQIRLAGGPSSYNEQFF
TRBJ2-5	few	TRBV7-9	TRBD1	TGTGCCAGCAGCCTTACCTCCGGGACAGGGGGACAGACCCAGTACTTC	CASSLTSGTGGQTQYF
TRBJ2-2	.	TRBV5-1	.	TGCGCCAGCAGCCCCCTAGTAAACACCGGGGAGCTGTTTTTT	CASSPLVNTGELFF